This T cell receptor (beta chain) was documented in a study of monozygotic twins with inflammatory bowel disease. The V gene's germline CDR1 is DFQATT and CDR2 SNEGSKA (reference sequence). The CDR3 contains 15 residues. TCRdb reanalyzed the 5' RACE reads and collapses them to one entry per CDR3 protein, without DNA. The sample table includes roughly 120,000 distinct CDR3 sequences. V is TRBV20-1 and J is TRBJ2-5; TCRdb's D call, TRBD2, is unchecked because there is no DNA. The sequence was collected from a human donor with ulcerative colitis or Crohn's disease, or a healthy co-twin of an affected twin (not recorded which). Sequencing was performed on blood. CDR3 sequence: CSAGRLAGGGETQYF.